This TCR beta chain appears in the sequencing data of a study of T cells after yellow fever vaccination. Germline values: CDR1 SGHAT, CDR2 FQNNGV. V lost 5 bases, J lost 0 bases, and 11 bases lay in between. The CDR3 runs 14 residues. This clonotype was seen ten or more times. Its target is unknown. A process of 5'RACE template switching, which added a universal primer site and UMIs, was used to make TCR cDNA. TCRdb reprocessed the 5' RACE reads via MiXCR and lists one record per CDR3 protein. The sample includes around 310,000 distinct CDR3 sequences, 3% to 4.5% of them seen just once. General study points: Post-booster samples contained most primary-vaccination clones (approximately 96% CD4, about 87% CD8). Repertoires sorted by FACS could include abundant clonotypes that are contaminants from the bulk population.

The V gene is TRBV11-2, the J gene TRBJ2-7; D uncertain. The sequenced sample was PBMCs, obtained 5 days after the yellow fever booster vaccination. The sequence derives from a man between 18 and 29 years old who received the YFV17D yellow fever vaccine. The CDR3, as DNA: TGTGCCAGCAGCCCTGGCTTTAGCTCCTACGAGCAGTACTTC. Translating gives CASSPGFSSYEQYF.